These 16 T cell receptor beta chains came from one sample sequenced in a study of CD8+CD57+ T cells in acquired aplastic anemia (dated 2018 in TCRdb). Flow cytometry had shown CD8+CD57+ cell expansion in the patients selected for sequencing. Instrument on record: Illumina HiSeq 2000. Profiling of TCR beta VDJ combinations and CDR3 sequences used genomic DNA as the template. TCRdb cleaned the public reads at Q25 with fastp, built clones with MiXCR and kept in-frame beta chains. Under each unique CDR3 protein, matching rows form one entry showing the most common genes and DNA. Present in this sample are roughly 500,000 distinct CDR3 sequences, approximately 33% of which were seen just once. The ten largest make up less than 1% of the sample. Sample: sorted CD4+, CD8+, or CD8+CD57+ T cells (not recorded which) from PBMCs. These TCRs come from a human donor with aplastic anemia.

The V call is TRBV9, the J call TRBJ2-2; 8 bases agree with TRBD2. This CDR3 is 16 amino acids long. J lost 5 bases, V lost 2 bases, and 8 bases had no gene match. Germline CDR1 reads SGDLS; CDR2 reads YYNGEE. The CDR3: CASSVGSGRGTGELFF. CDR3 nucleotide sequence: TGTGCCAGCAGCGTGGGGAGCGGGAGAGGGACCGGGGAGCTGTTTTTT.

Many counts were recorded for this clonotype. In DNA form, the CDR3 reads TGTGCCAGCAGTGAAAACCCAGGGGGCTATGGCTACACCTTC. This sequence encodes CASSENPGGYGYTF. V usage is TRBV2 and J usage is TRBJ1-2; TRBD1 agrees at 7 bases. CDR1 SNHLY and CDR2 FYNNEI come from the germline V gene. CDR3 length equals 14 residues. V lost 2 bases, J lost 4 bases, and 4 bases stayed unmatched.

This clonotype was detected only a few times. The chain combines TRBV7-9 with TRBJ1-4, with D unresolved. This CDR3 region has 15 residues. Per germline, CDR1 SEHNR and CDR2 FQNEAQ (reference sequence). The V end lost 1 base, the J end lost 1 base, and 7 bases lay between the germline ends. CDR3 nucleotides: TGTGCCAGCAGCTTAGATGGGTTAACTAATGAAAAACTGTTTTTT. Protein sequence: CASSLDGLTNEKLFF.

This clonotype was recorded many times. This chain's CDR3 is CASSPTGIGTEAFF. DNA of the CDR3: TGTGCCAGCAGCCCGACAGGGATTGGTACTGAAGCTTTCTTT. The chain joins TRBV7-8 to TRBJ1-1, with 7 bases identical to TRBD1. Germline values: CDR1 SGHVS, CDR2 FQNEAQ. The J segment lost 5 bases and the V segment lost 5 bases, leaving 8 bases of the junction unmatched. The length of the CDR3 is 14 residues.

V usage is TRBV12-3 or TRBV12-4 and J usage is TRBJ2-7, with 9 bases that match TRBD1. The CDR3 loop spans 14 amino acids. Trimming at V came to 3 bases and at J to 6 bases, leaving 6 bases not matched to a gene. CDR3 residues: CASSFWDRVSEQYF. CDR3 in DNA: TGTGCCAGCAGTTTCTGGGACAGGGTCTCCGAGCAGTACTTC.

The rearrangement links TRBV10-3 to TRBJ1-4; a possible D gene is TRBD1 (5 bases). CDR3 length: 14 residues. Trimming shortened V by 4 bases and J by 8 bases, and 14 bases separated the two germline ends. From germline, CDR1 is ENHRY and CDR2 SYGVKD. CDR3 sequence (DNA): TGTGCCATCAGTGGAGGCAGGGATTTCGAAAAACTGTTTTTT. It is translated as CAISGGRDFEKLFF.

The chain has TRBV29-1 and TRBJ2-1, with TRBD2 as a possible D gene (6 bases). Germline V gene sequence: CDR1 SQVTM, CDR2 ANQGSEA. The V and J ends lost 6 bases and 5 bases respectively, with 11 bases between them. The CDR3 extends over 12 amino acids. The CDR3 region has the DNA TGCAGCGTGGAGCGGGTAAACAATGAGCAGTTCTTC. Protein: CSVERVNNEQFF.

Only one count was recorded for this clonotype. The V call is TRBV29-1, the J call TRBJ1-2; 9 nucleotides align to TRBD1. V was pared by 8 bases and J by 4 bases, with 11 bases of the junction left unmatched. CDR3 length: 14 residues. Germline V gene data show CDR1 as SQVTM and CDR2 as ANQGSEA. CDR3 sequence: CSSSSDRGGYGYTF. The CDR3 DNA follows: TGCAGCTCGTCATCGGACAGGGGCGGCTATGGCTACACCTTC.

This clonotype was recorded at least ten times. V is TRBV7-9 and J is TRBJ1-1; D call uncertain. Germline CDR1 is SEHNR and CDR2 is FQNEAQ (reference sequence). The germline V and J ends were trimmed by 8 bases and 7 bases, with 11 bases remaining between them. CDR3 length: 11 amino acids. CDR3 in DNA: TGTGCCAGCGCGGCCCAGTATGAAGCTTTCTTT. This gives the protein CASAAQYEAFF.

The chain combines TRBV4-3 with TRBJ1-4; possibly TRBD1 for D (5 bases). The V gene's germline CDR1 is LGHNA and CDR2 YSLEER. Between the trimmed V and J ends, which lost 0 bases and 7 bases, there was a span of 15 bases. The CDR3 loop spans 16 amino acids. This CDR3 reads CASSQDPGLGGEKLFF. The CDR3 DNA sequence: TGCGCCAGCAGCCAAGATCCAGGGCTTGGGGGTGAAAAACTGTTTTTT.

Regarding this clonotype: A much bigger clone sits one base away, suggesting this may be a read error. CDR3 protein: CSANSRGSVSTEAFF. The CDR3 DNA sequence: TGCAGTGCTAACAGCCGAGGGTCCGTGAGCACTGAAGCTTTCTTT. The rearrangement joins TRBV20-1 to TRBJ1-1; no reliable D call. The V end lost 4 bases, the J end lost 4 bases, and 19 bases lay between the germline ends. CDR1 and CDR2 (germline): DFQATT, SNEGSKA (reference sequence). The CDR3 covers 15 residues.

This clonotype was seen more than once but under ten times. The chain recombines TRBV20-1 with TRBJ2-5; 9 bases map to TRBD1. The CDR3 runs to 15 residues. CDR1 is DFQATT, CDR2 SNEGSKA, per germline (reference sequence). V lost 4 bases to trimming and J lost 5 bases; unmatched junction nucleotides: 11. CDR3 nucleotides: TGCAGTGCTAACATCTACAGGGGGCCTCGGGAGACCCAGTACTTC. It encodes CSANIYRGPRETQYF.

This clonotype was observed a handful of times. This rearrangement joins TRBV5-1 to TRBJ1-2, with 7 bases identical to TRBD1. Germline V lookup: CDR1 SGHRS, CDR2 YFSETQ. With V trimmed by 2 bases and J by 6 bases, 16 bases remained unmatched. The CDR3 loop spans 17 amino acids. DNA for the CDR3: TGCGCCAGCAGCTTCGAACAGGGGAGGGTAGGTCTACATGGCTACACCTTC. It specifies CASSFEQGRVGLHGYTF.

In this sample, this clonotype turned up many times. This chain joins TRBV29-1 and TRBJ2-1, with a possible D match to TRBD2 (7 bases). Between the trimmed V and J ends, which lost 5 bases and 4 bases, there was a span of 15 bases. CDR3 length: 14 amino acids. Per the germline V gene, CDR1 is SQVTM and CDR2 is ANQGSEA. The CDR3: CSVIGGRGYNEQFF. The CDR3 DNA follows: TGCAGCGTTATCGGGGGGCGGGGTTACAATGAGCAGTTCTTC.

This chain uses TRBV29-1 with TRBJ2-1, with 9 bases fitting TRBD1. Germline V gene data show CDR1 as SQVTM and CDR2 as ANQGSEA. J was trimmed by 15 bases and V by 3 bases; bases with no gene match: 3. CDR3 length equals 10 residues. The CDR3 reads CSVETGGRFF. CDR3 coding DNA: TGCAGCGTTGAGACAGGGGGAAGGTTCTTC.

This clonotype has at least ten counts. The J gene is TRBJ2-2, the V gene TRBV29-1; D not certain. Germline CDR1 is SQVTM and CDR2 is ANQGSEA. Trimming cost V 6 bases and J 6 bases, with 11 bases left between them. The CDR3 has 12 amino acids. The CDR3 DNA is TGCAGCGTGGGCCCTCGGGCCGGGGAGCTGTTTTTT. This translates into CSVGPRAGELFF.